What follows are 6 T cell receptor beta chains derived from one specimen sequenced in a study of human T cells and chemical hapten exposure (dated by TCRdb to the early 2020s). Total RNA was extracted from unfractionated whole blood that had been collected in Tempus Blood RNA tubes. Library method: 5' RACE. TCRdb shows the sequencer as Illumina MiSeq. In-frame beta chains were kept once TCRdb had trimmed the public reads at Q25 with fastp and called clones with MiXCR. Merged by CDR3 protein, the rows form single entries marked with the most common genes and DNA. For this sample there are about 81,000 distinct CDR3 sequences; roughly 7.7% appear just once. The ten largest clones add up to approximately 2.5% of the sample. Source of these receptors: a male donor in good health.

This clonotype showed up many times. The V call is TRBV7-2, the J call TRBJ2-1; the match to TRBD1 covers 8 bases. The germline CDR1 and CDR2 sequences are SGHTA and FQGNSA. Trimming removed 4 bases from V and 3 bases from J; junction bases left unmatched: 5. This CDR3 has 15 amino acids. Here the CDR3 DNA reads TGTGCCAGCAGCTCGACAGGGGACCACTACAATGAGCAGTTCTTC. Amino acid sequence: CASSSTGDHYNEQFF.

This clonotype has at least ten counts. The chain joins TRBV10-3 to TRBJ2-7; D remains unclear. The CDR3 spans 13 residues. The V end was cut by 2 bases, the J end by 6 bases, with 11 bases between. Per the germline V gene, CDR1 is ENHRY and CDR2 is SYGVKD. The CDR3 DNA reads TGTGCCATCAGTGAGCCAGGAAGTAGCGAGCAGTACTTC. This gives the protein CAISEPGSSEQYF.

J is TRBJ1-4 and V is TRBV7-9, with D unresolved. V lost 6 bases to trimming and J lost 6 bases, with 8 bases between them. Germline V lookup: CDR1 SEHNR, CDR2 FQNEAQ (reference sequence). The CDR3 is made up of 12 amino acids. As DNA, the CDR3 is TGTGCCAGCAGAGGGCGGGATGAAAAACTGTTTTTT. As protein: CASRGRDEKLFF.

This clonotype was seen a handful of times. V usage is TRBV27 and J usage is TRBJ1-5; D might be TRBD1 (5 bases). The CDR3 totals 17 residues. V lost 5 bases, J lost 3 bases, and 20 bases lay in between. Germline V gives CDR1 MNHEY, CDR2 SMNVEV (reference sequence). The CDR3 is CASSPPPSGKINQPQHF. The DNA of the CDR3 is TGTGCCAGCAGTCCACCCCCCTCAGGGAAAATCAATCAGCCCCAGCATTTT.

This clonotype was seen more than once but under ten times. V usage is TRBV10-1 and J usage is TRBJ2-5; TRBD1 matches 7 bases. The CDR3 runs 17 residues. In germline, CDR1 is WNHNN, CDR2 SYGVQD (reference sequence). J was trimmed by 2 bases and V by 0 bases; bases with no gene match: 9. The CDR3 DNA follows: TGCGCCAGCAGTGAGTCACAGGGGCGATTCCCACAAGAGACCCAGTACTTC. Translation gives CASSESQGRFPQETQYF.

This clonotype was counted between two and nine times. The V and J genes are TRBV10-2 and TRBJ2-6; 7 bases line up with TRBD2. The junction had 14 bases not matched to a gene; V was cut back by 3 bases and J by 0 bases. The germline CDR1 and CDR2 sequences are WSHSY and SAAADI. This CDR3 has 20 residues. This CDR3 reads CASSDFGPVAGDSGANVLTF. The CDR3 region has the DNA TGCGCCAGCAGTGATTTTGGGCCCGTGGCGGGGGACTCTGGGGCCAACGTCCTGACTTTC.